This T cell receptor beta chain was sequenced for a study of cytomegalovirus exposure and HLA in healthy donors. General study results and limits: Compared with the roughly 700-donor mean, an Asian-associated ancestry cluster reportedly had fewer N-insertions, according to a later analysis. A few CMV-associated chains were confirmed in vitro to be specific for CMV antigens.

PCR employed 60 Vbeta and 13 Jbeta primers. The protocol was immunoSEQ multiplex PCR, while the TCRdb copy is restricted to in-frame clones and leaves out a portion. The sample comprises 150,000 to 200,000 clones, 68% of which are singletons, and approximately 4.5% rests with the top ten. This clone was counted only a few times. The antigen is unknown. In nominal health when sampled, donors likely had unrecorded immune exposures nonetheless. The CDR3 contains 15 residues. The germline V gene has CDR1 SGHVS and CDR2 FNYEAQ. Trimming removed 5 bases from V and 0 bases from J; junction bases left unmatched: 4.

The TCR sequence derives from a woman younger than 35 in good health and CMV-seropositive. Sequenced material: PBMCs. This chain uses TRBV7-6 with TRBJ1-3; 7 bases are a match to TRBD1. The CDR3 coding sequence is TGTGCCAGCAGCGGACAGGTCCTCTCTGGAAACACCATATATTTT. Translating it yields CASSGQVLSGNTIYF.